Listed below are T cell receptor beta chains from one sample, sequenced in a study of regulatory T cells in long-lasting Graves disease. TCRdb analysed the reads with MiXCR anew, one entry per CDR3 protein. This sample has 500 to 600 distinct CDR3 sequences, with around 67% found just once. The sequences come from peripheral blood mononuclear cells (PBMCs), collected with antithyroid drug treatment, in newly diagnosed or persistent Graves disease (not recorded which). The receptors were gathered from a female donor with Graves disease. Both conserved end residues are part of each CDR3. A D gene is named only where the DNA matches it firmly. For some rows the clone size is stated as once, few or many, or as a class when expanded; others skip it.

V gene,J gene,clone size,D gene,CDR3 protein,CDR3 DNA
TRBV4-1,TRBJ2-7,.,.,CASSETGFNEQYF,TGCGCCAGCAGCGAGACAGGTTTCAACGAGCAGTACTTC
TRBV27,TRBJ2-3,.,TRBD2,CASSPTTSGGFFTDTQYF,TGTGCCAGCAGTCCAACGACTAGCGGGGGGTTTTTCACAGATACGCAGTATTTT
TRBV5-4,TRBJ1-2,few,.,CASSLVIIELTYGYTF,TGTGCCAGCAGCTTGGTAATCATCGAGTTGACCTATGGCTACACCTTC
TRBV27,TRBJ2-5,.,.,CASSLSSGTQETQYF,TGTGCCAGCAGTTTATCCTCCGGGACGCAAGAGACCCAGTACTTC
TRBV11-3,TRBJ2-1,once,.,CASSLEGYPRYNEQFF,TGTGCCAGCAGCTTAGAGGGCTACCCTCGTTACAATGAGCAGTTCTTC
TRBV7-9,TRBJ2-5,.,.,CASSLVLARETQYF,TGTGCCAGCAGCTTAGTGTTAGCGAGGGAGACCCAGTACTTC
TRBV11-2,TRBJ2-7,.,TRBD1,CASSQRQGSPYEQYF,TGTGCCAGCAGCCAAAGACAGGGGTCCCCCTACGAGCAGTACTTC
TRBV5-4,TRBJ2-2,.,TRBD2,CASSLKRGGPGELFF,TGTGCCAGCAGCTTAAAGCGGGGGGGCCCCGGGGAGCTGTTTTTT
TRBV11-2,TRBJ2-1,few,.,CASSLITDNEQFF,TGTGCCAGCAGCTTGATAACAGACAATGAGCAGTTCTTC
TRBV3-1,TRBJ2-1,few,TRBD2,CASRGTSGGNNEQFF,TGTGCCAGCAGAGGGACTAGCGGGGGGAACAATGAGCAGTTCTTC
TRBV29-1,TRBJ1-1,.,.,CSGDRNTEAFF,TGCAGCGGCGACCGGAACACTGAAGCTTTCTTT
TRBV11-2,TRBJ1-1,.,.,CASSMAGTTEAFF,TGTGCCAGCAGCATGGCAGGGACTACTGAAGCTTTCTTT
TRBV20-1,TRBJ2-3,.,.,CSTTGSTDTQYF,TGCAGTACGACAGGTAGCACAGATACGCAGTATTTT
TRBV6-2/TRBV6-3,TRBJ2-2,.,TRBD1,CASREDRAVGELFF,TGTGCCAGCAGGGAGGACAGGGCGGTCGGGGAGCTGTTTTTT
TRBV9,TRBJ2-2,few,.,CASSPYDGELFF,TGTGCCAGCAGCCCTTATGACGGGGAGCTGTTTTTT
TRBV12-3/TRBV12-4,TRBJ2-7,.,TRBD2,CASSLGLASYEQYF,TGTGCCAGCAGTCTGGGACTAGCCTCCTACGAGCAGTACTTC
TRBV7-9,TRBJ1-5,once,.,CASSLGGESNQPQHF,TGTGCCAGCAGCTTGGGGGGGGAGAGCAATCAGCCCCAGCATTTT
TRBV11-2,TRBJ2-1,.,TRBD2,CASSLQRGGHNEQFF,TGTGCCAGCAGCCTCCAGCGGGGGGGCCACAATGAGCAGTTCTTC
TRBV19,TRBJ2-2,.,.,CASTSVYPGPTGELFF,TGTGCCAGTACAAGTGTATACCCAGGGCCCACCGGGGAGCTGTTTTTT
TRBV7-9,TRBJ2-2,.,.,CASSLHGGELFF,TGTGCCAGCAGCTTACATGGCGGGGAGCTGTTTTTT
TRBV6-1,TRBJ1-1,.,.,CASSNLGLQGNTEAFF,TGTGCCAGCAGTAACCTGGGTCTTCAGGGGAACACTGAAGCTTTCTTT
TRBV30,TRBJ2-7,.,.,CAWRQGREQYF,TGTGCCTGGAGACAGGGTAGAGAGCAGTACTTC
TRBV9,TRBJ2-1,.,TRBD2,CASSLSGSTYNEQFF,TGTGCCAGCAGCTTGAGCGGGAGTACCTACAATGAGCAGTTCTTC
TRBV5-1,TRBJ2-7,few,.,CASSLVGTHEQYF,TGCGCCAGCAGCTTGGTGGGGACCCACGAGCAGTACTTC
TRBV28,TRBJ2-1,.,TRBD2,CASSLPTSGGPFYNEQFF,TGTGCCAGCAGTCTTCCCACTAGCGGGGGGCCCTTCTACAATGAGCAGTTCTTC
TRBV2,TRBJ2-1,.,.,CASSRDIYNEQFF,TGTGCCAGCTCAAGAGACATTTACAATGAGCAGTTCTTC
TRBV5-4,TRBJ2-7,.,.,CASSYRTVGYEQYF,TGTGCCAGCAGCTACCGGACAGTGGGTTACGAGCAGTACTTC
TRBV12-3/TRBV12-4,TRBJ1-2,few,TRBD1,CASSRQGSYGYTF,TGTGCCAGCAGTAGACAGGGGTCCTATGGCTACACCTTC
TRBV5-1,TRBJ1-4,.,.,CASTRGTDNEKLFF,TGCGCCAGCACCCGCGGGACCGACAATGAAAAACTGTTTTTT
TRBV20-1,TRBJ2-7,few,TRBD2,CSARLAGYEQYF,TGCAGTGCACGACTAGCGGGGTACGAGCAGTACTTC
TRBV20-1,TRBJ2-5,.,.,CSARGSGGPETQYF,TGCAGTGCTAGAGGGTCCGGGGGGCCGGAGACCCAGTACTTC